This is a list of T cell receptor beta chains from one sample in a study of T cell changes during pregnancy in multiple sclerosis. Sequencing was performed with immunoSEQ multiplex PCR; in TCRdb, only in-frame clones are kept and a portion is missing. The sample shows 85,000 to 100,000 clones, approximately 92% of them seen only once. The sequences come from peripheral blood, collected in the first trimester of pregnancy. Every receptor here comes from a female donor with multiple sclerosis, enrolled in a pregnancy study. Each CDR3 is given with its conserved first and last residue. The order of the fields is CDR3 protein, CDR3 DNA, J gene, V gene, D gene, clone size. The D gene is left open where the match is weak. The size field is filled for only some rows; it gives once, few, many or a size class.

cdr3_aa: CASSPWTTSTDTQYF
cdr3_nt: TGTGCCAGTAGCCCCTGGACAACTAGCACAGATACGCAGTATTTT
j_call: TRBJ2-3
v_call: TRBV19
d_call: -
clone_size: few

cdr3_aa: CASSLVTSYNEQFF
cdr3_nt: TGTGCCAGCAGCTTAGTAACTTCTTACAATGAGCAGTTCTTC
j_call: TRBJ2-1
v_call: TRBV7-2
d_call: -
clone_size: once

cdr3_aa: CASSPGTGPGELFF
cdr3_nt: TGTGCCAGCAGCCCCGGGACAGGTCCCGGGGAGCTGTTTTTT
j_call: TRBJ2-2
v_call: TRBV5-4
d_call: TRBD1
clone_size: -

cdr3_aa: CATSPRVGTNQETQYF
cdr3_nt: TGTGCCACCAGTCCCAGGGTAGGGACAAACCAAGAGACCCAGTACTTC
j_call: TRBJ2-5
v_call: TRBV15
d_call: -
clone_size: -

cdr3_aa: CAINEEREGADTQYF
cdr3_nt: TGTGCCATCAATGAAGAGCGGGAGGGTGCAGATACGCAGTATTTT
j_call: TRBJ2-3
v_call: TRBV10-3
d_call: TRBD2
clone_size: -

cdr3_aa: CASSDRLAGGVYNEQFF
cdr3_nt: TGTGCCAGCAGTGATCGCCTAGCGGGAGGGGTCTACAATGAGCAGTTCTTC
j_call: TRBJ2-1
v_call: TRBV2
d_call: TRBD2
clone_size: once

cdr3_aa: CASSSGSHTEAFF
cdr3_nt: TGTGCCAGCAGCTCCGGGTCTCACACTGAAGCTTTCTTT
j_call: TRBJ1-1
v_call: TRBV7-3
d_call: -
clone_size: once

cdr3_aa: CASSNPGQGRYEQYF
cdr3_nt: TGTGCCAGCAGCAATCCGGGACAGGGGAGATACGAGCAGTACTTC
j_call: TRBJ2-7
v_call: TRBV21-1
d_call: -
clone_size: -

cdr3_aa: CASSVVVAGGEQYF
cdr3_nt: TGTGCCAGCAGCGTAGTGGTAGCGGGAGGCGAGCAGTACTTC
j_call: TRBJ2-7
v_call: TRBV9
d_call: TRBD2
clone_size: -

cdr3_aa: CSVEVTDRGNEQYF
cdr3_nt: TGCAGCGTTGAAGTCACGGACAGGGGGAACGAGCAGTACTTC
j_call: TRBJ2-7
v_call: TRBV29-1
d_call: TRBD1
clone_size: -

cdr3_aa: CSVKLAPLDTQYF
cdr3_nt: TGCAGCGTCAAACTAGCCCCCTTAGATACGCAGTATTTT
j_call: TRBJ2-3
v_call: TRBV29-1
d_call: -
clone_size: -

cdr3_aa: CASSRNTVGQPQHF
cdr3_nt: TGTGCCAGCAGTAGGAATACAGTCGGTCAGCCCCAGCATTTT
j_call: TRBJ1-5
v_call: TRBV6-5
d_call: -
clone_size: -

cdr3_aa: CASSAGRDSTDTQYF
cdr3_nt: TGTGCCAGCAGCGCCGGGCGGGACAGCACAGATACGCAGTATTTT
j_call: TRBJ2-3
v_call: TRBV9
d_call: -
clone_size: -

cdr3_aa: CSVRGRLAGPEQFF
cdr3_nt: TGCAGCGTGAGGGGGCGACTAGCGGGCCCCGAGCAGTTCTTC
j_call: TRBJ2-1
v_call: TRBV29-1
d_call: TRBD2
clone_size: -

cdr3_aa: CASSQDKGFSYNEQFF
cdr3_nt: TGTGCCAGCAGCCAAGATAAGGGGTTTTCCTACAATGAGCAGTTCTTC
j_call: TRBJ2-1
v_call: TRBV4-2
d_call: -
clone_size: -

cdr3_aa: CASSIGGVAKNIQYF
cdr3_nt: TGTGCCAGTAGTATAGGCGGGGTAGCCAAAAACATTCAGTACTTC
j_call: TRBJ2-4
v_call: TRBV19
d_call: -
clone_size: -

cdr3_aa: CSVEDPGQLNTEAFF
cdr3_nt: TGCAGCGTTGAAGATCCGGGACAGCTGAACACTGAAGCTTTCTTT
j_call: TRBJ1-1
v_call: TRBV29-1
d_call: TRBD1
clone_size: -

cdr3_aa: CASSPSGSSTDTQYF
cdr3_nt: TGTGCCAGCAGTCCTAGCGGGAGCAGCACAGATACGCAGTATTTT
j_call: TRBJ2-3
v_call: TRBV27
d_call: TRBD2
clone_size: -

cdr3_aa: CASSLAGADGYTF
cdr3_nt: TGTGCCAGCAGCTTAGCAGGAGCAGACGGCTACACCTTC
j_call: TRBJ1-2
v_call: TRBV7-9
d_call: -
clone_size: many

cdr3_aa: CASSLEAPLWNEKLFF
cdr3_nt: TGTGCCAGCAGCTTAGAGGCCCCGCTTTGGAATGAAAAACTGTTTTTT
j_call: TRBJ1-4
v_call: TRBV11-2
d_call: -
clone_size: -

cdr3_aa: CASSKEGGAVNLNTEAFF
cdr3_nt: TGTGCCAGCAGCAAAGAAGGGGGCGCAGTCAACTTAAACACTGAAGCTTTCTTT
j_call: TRBJ1-1
v_call: TRBV21-1
d_call: -
clone_size: -

cdr3_aa: CASSSGTGHTGELFF
cdr3_nt: TGTGCCAGCAGTTCCGGGACAGGGCATACCGGGGAGCTGTTTTTT
j_call: TRBJ2-2
v_call: TRBV7-9
d_call: TRBD1
clone_size: -

cdr3_aa: CASSLQGALTEAFF
cdr3_nt: TGTGCCAGCAGTTTACAGGGGGCCCTCACTGAAGCTTTCTTT
j_call: TRBJ1-1
v_call: TRBV28
d_call: TRBD1
clone_size: -

cdr3_aa: CASSLSGGLTEAFF
cdr3_nt: TGCGCCAGCAGCTTGTCGGGGGGCTTGACTGAAGCTTTCTTT
j_call: TRBJ1-1
v_call: TRBV5-1
d_call: -
clone_size: few

cdr3_aa: CASEDRGAETQYF
cdr3_nt: TGTGCCAGCGAAGACAGGGGCGCAGAGACCCAGTACTTC
j_call: TRBJ2-5
v_call: TRBV6-6
d_call: TRBD1
clone_size: -

cdr3_aa: CASALGGPGTGELFF
cdr3_nt: TGTGCCAGCGCCCTAGGGGGACCTGGCACCGGGGAGCTGTTTTTT
j_call: TRBJ2-2
v_call: TRBV25-1
d_call: -
clone_size: -

cdr3_aa: CASSPWTGGSPGELFF
cdr3_nt: TGTGCCAGCAGTCCTTGGACAGGGGGCTCCCCCGGGGAGCTGTTTTTT
j_call: TRBJ2-2
v_call: TRBV28
d_call: TRBD1
clone_size: -

cdr3_aa: CASSEQGWVNTEAFF
cdr3_nt: TGTGCCAGCAGCGAACAGGGGTGGGTGAACACTGAAGCTTTCTTT
j_call: TRBJ1-1
v_call: TRBV2
d_call: TRBD1
clone_size: few